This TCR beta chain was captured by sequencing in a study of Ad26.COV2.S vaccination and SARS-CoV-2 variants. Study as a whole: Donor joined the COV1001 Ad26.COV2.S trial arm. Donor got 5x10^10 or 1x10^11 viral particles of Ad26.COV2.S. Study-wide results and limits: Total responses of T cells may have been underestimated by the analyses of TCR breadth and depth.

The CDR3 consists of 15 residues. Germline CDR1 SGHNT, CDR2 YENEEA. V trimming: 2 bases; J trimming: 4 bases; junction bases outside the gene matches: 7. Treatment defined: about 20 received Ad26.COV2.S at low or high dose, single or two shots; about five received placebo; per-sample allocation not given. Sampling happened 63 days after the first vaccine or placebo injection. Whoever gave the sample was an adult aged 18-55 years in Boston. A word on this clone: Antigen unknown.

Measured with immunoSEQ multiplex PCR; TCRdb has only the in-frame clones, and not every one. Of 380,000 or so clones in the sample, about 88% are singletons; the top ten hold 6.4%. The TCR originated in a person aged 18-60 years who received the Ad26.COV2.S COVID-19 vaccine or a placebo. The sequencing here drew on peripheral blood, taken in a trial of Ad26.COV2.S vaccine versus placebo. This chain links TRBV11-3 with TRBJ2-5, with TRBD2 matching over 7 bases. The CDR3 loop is CASSLRSGGGETQYF. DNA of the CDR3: TGTGCCAGCAGCTTAAGGAGCGGCGGGGGAGAGACCCAGTACTTC.